The clone carrying this T cell receptor beta chain was seen a handful of times. Alongside a J-beta primer mix, a sample-barcoded 5' primer served in a second PCR lasting about 7 to 12 cycles. TCRdb analysed the 5' RACE reads with MiXCR anew, one entry per CDR3 protein. The profile shows roughly 1,100,000 distinct CDR3 sequences, less than 25% of them singletons. The data were obtained in a study of blood T cells in healthy people across ages. Turning to the study itself: T cells yielded about one barcoded beta molecule per two cells through template switching.

In germline, CDR1 is SGHRS, CDR2 YFSETQ. Trimming at V came to 3 bases and at J to 9 bases, leaving 8 bases not matched to a gene. This CDR3 is 15 amino acids long. This sample was shared with a second study, whose subject was T cells of mothers and their children.

This sequence originates from a girl aged 2 to 9 in good health. Sequenced: blood. The V call is TRBV5-1, the J call TRBJ2-1, with 11 bases that match TRBD2. The CDR3 DNA is TGCGCCAGCAGCTCCGCTAGCGGGAGGTTTACTGAGCAGTTCTTC. Protein sequence: CASSSASGRFTEQFF.